This TCR beta chain was obtained from a study of T cell repertoires in cytomegalovirus infection. TCRdb reanalysed the reads using MiXCR and keeps one entry per CDR3 protein. Of about 300,000 distinct CDR3 sequences listed, 8% to 10% were seen once; the top ten hold approximately 2.3%. About this clonotype itself: This may come from a read error, since a much larger clone is one base off. This CDR3 is missing its conserved last phenylalanine or tryptophan, likely due to a read error.

The receptor comes from a human donor in good health (CMV status not recorded). Some clones in this sample may be carry-over from other donors' samples. The sequencing sample was made of PBMCs.

The DNA for the CDR3 is TGCGCCAGCAGCCTCAACAGGGGGCTCTCCTACAATGAGCAGTTCTTA. Protein product: CASSLNRGLSYNEQFL. The chain recombines TRBV5-1 with TRBJ2-1, with 9 bases fitting TRBD1. Looked up from germline, CDR1 is SGHRS and CDR2 is YFSETQ. The V segment lost 4 bases and the J segment 0 bases; nucleotides outside the gene matches: 5. This CDR3 is built from 16 residues.